These 20 T cell receptor beta chains share one sample of origin, sequenced in a study of shared clonotypes between healthy human individuals. Libraries were prepared by immunoSEQ multiplex PCR; TCRdb keeps only in-frame clonotypes and omits some of them. The table records roughly 680,000 clones, roughly 72% of them present only once. Material for sequencing was memory CD4+ T cells sorted from blood. Subset of the sample: CD45RA-negative fraction. These receptors were taken from a woman aged 30 to 39 in good health.

There are a few counts of this clone. The genes are TRBV25-1 and TRBJ2-1, with D possibly matching TRBD1 (6 bases). The CDR3 runs 18 residues. Looked up from germline, CDR1 is MGHDK and CDR2 is SYGVNS. V was cut by 4 bases and J by 7 bases, with 26 bases left in between. In nucleotides, the CDR3 is TGTGCCAGCAGTGGGGGGCAGGGGAAATACGTAACGGGGAATGAGCAGTTCTTC. Translation: CASSGGQGKYVTGNEQFF.

This chain connects TRBV9 to TRBJ2-3, with D uncertain. CDR3 size: 14 residues. Looked up from germline, CDR1 is SGDLS and CDR2 is YYNGEE. The V end was cut by 0 bases, the J end by 4 bases, with 9 bases between. CDR3 nucleotide sequence: TGTGCCAGCAGCGTAGCTCGGGCCGCAGATACGCAGTATTTT. Amino acid sequence: CASSVARAADTQYF.

This clone was seen at least ten times. The identical CDR3 is also encoded by other nucleotide sequences in the sample. The chain joins TRBV7-2 to TRBJ2-7; possible D gene TRBD1, 6 bases. Per the germline V gene, CDR1 is SGHTA and CDR2 is FQGNSA. The CDR3 has 13 residues. The V gene lost 5 bases and the J gene lost 2 bases, with 10 bases spanning the gap. In DNA form, the CDR3 reads TGTGCCAGCAGCCGCAGGGGAGCCTACGAGCAGTACTTC. Translated, it gives CASSRRGAYEQYF. Full variable domain (missing parts from reference TRBV7-2 and TRBJ2-7): GAGVSQSPSNKVTEKGKDVELRCDPISGHTALYWYRQSLGQGLEFLIYFQGNSAPDKSGLPSDRFSAERTGGSVSTLTIQRTQQEDSAVYLCASSRRGAYEQYFGPGTRLTVT.

This clone was observed a few times. The same CDR3 is also encoded by other DNA sequences in this sample. The J gene is TRBJ1-2, the V gene TRBV28; the D is unclear. V dropped 6 bases and J dropped 2 bases, with 4 bases sitting between them. The CDR3 sequence is 11 residues long. The V gene's germline CDR1 is MDHEN and CDR2 SYDVKM. The CDR3 sequence: CASRTNYGYTF. The CDR3 DNA reads as TGTGCCAGCAGGACAAACTATGGCTACACCTTC.

V and J are TRBV5-8 and TRBJ1-1; no clear D. Per the germline V gene, CDR1 is SGHTS and CDR2 is YDEGEE. CDR3 length equals 13 residues. Trimming removed 1 base from V and 1 base from J, with 5 bases in between. CDR3 sequence: CASSLLKNTEAFF. The CDR3 nucleotides read TGTGCCAGCAGCTTGCTGAAGAACACTGAAGCTTTCTTT.

For this clone: The same CDR3 is also encoded by other DNA sequences in this sample. The rearrangement joins TRBV7-2 to TRBJ1-3; possibly TRBD1 for D (5 bases). The CDR3 covers 15 residues. The germline V gene has CDR1 SGHTA and CDR2 FQGNSA. The ends were cut back, 4 bases at V and 1 base at J, with 11 bases in the middle. The CDR3 region has the DNA TGTGCCAGCAGCTCGGACACTTTGTCTGGAAACACCATATATTTT. Translation gives CASSSDTLSGNTIYF.

This clone was recorded a few times. In the same sample, other DNA sequences code for this CDR3. The chain joins TRBV19 to TRBJ2-7; D ambiguous. The V gene lost 5 bases and the J gene lost 6 bases, with 8 bases spanning the gap. The length of the CDR3 is 11 residues. CDR1 is LNHDA and CDR2 is SQIVND in the germline V gene (reference sequence). The CDR3 bases are TGTGCCAGTAGTGGCGGTTCCGAGCAGTACTTC. This encodes CASSGGSEQYF.

J is TRBJ2-1 and V is TRBV5-6, with 14 bases aligning to TRBD2. Germline V gives CDR1 SGHDT, CDR2 YYEEEE. The CDR3 totals 17 residues. The V segment lost 2 bases and the J segment 7 bases; nucleotides outside the gene matches: 8. CDR3: CASSLLMTSGRENEQFF. CDR3 DNA sequence: TGTGCCAGCAGCTTATTAATGACTAGCGGGAGGGAAAATGAGCAGTTCTTC.

The V and J genes are TRBV28 and TRBJ2-2; D is unresolved. The ends were cut back, 3 bases at V and 5 bases at J, with 10 bases in the middle. This CDR3 has 14 amino acids. In germline, CDR1 is MDHEN, CDR2 SYDVKM. CDR3 protein: CASSFFGFTGELFF. The CDR3 nucleotides read TGTGCCAGCAGTTTTTTCGGGTTTACCGGGGAGCTGTTTTTT.

V usage is TRBV7-9 and J usage is TRBJ2-5; TRBD1 matches 8 bases. The V gene's germline CDR1 is SEHNR and CDR2 FQNEAQ (reference sequence). The CDR3 covers 19 residues. Trimming took 7 bases from V and 1 from J; bases not matched to a gene: 20. The CDR3 is CASTHGRTGIMVGQETQYF. The CDR3 DNA is TGTGCCAGCACCCATGGGCGGACAGGGATAATGGTAGGCCAAGAGACCCAGTACTTC.

About this clone: Other DNA sequences of this sample code for an identical CDR3. The gene calls are TRBV18 and TRBJ1-2; a weak D match, TRBD1 (5 bases). Trimming shortened V by 3 bases and J by 3 bases, and 8 bases separated the two germline ends. From germline, CDR1 is KGHSH and CDR2 LQKENI. The CDR3 runs to 13 residues. CDR3 nucleotide sequence: TGTGCCAGCTCACCGGGGGGGGACTATGGCTACACCTTC. Protein sequence: CASSPGGDYGYTF. Filled out from reference TRBV18 and TRBJ1-2, the complete variable domain reads NAGVMQNPRHLVRRRGQEARLRCSPMKGHSHVYWYRQLPEEGLKFMVYLQKENIIDESGMPKERFSAEFPKEGPSILRIQQVVRGDSAAYFCASSPGGDYGYTFGSGTRLTVV.

This chain joins TRBV5-1 and TRBJ1-2, with 9 bases aligning to TRBD1. The V segment lost 0 bases and the J segment 8 bases; nucleotides outside the gene matches: 8. Germline CDR1 reads SGHRS; CDR2 reads YFSETQ. The CDR3 runs to 15 residues. The CDR3 protein is CASSLAPGTGSGYTF. For the CDR3, the DNA is TGCGCCAGCAGCTTGGCCCCAGGGACAGGGTCCGGCTACACCTTC.

V usage is TRBV5-4 and J usage is TRBJ2-5; D uncertain. With 1 base removed from V and 2 bases from J, the gap between germline ends came to 9 bases. Germline V gene sequence: CDR1 SGHNT, CDR2 YYREEE (reference sequence). This CDR3 comprises 14 residues. The CDR3 here is CASSLRAGQETQYF. The CDR3 DNA follows: TGTGCCAGCAGCTTGCGGGCAGGACAAGAGACCCAGTACTTC. The full variable domain, in which reference TRBV5-4 and TRBJ2-5 provide the parts outside the CDR3, is ETGVTQSPTHLIKTRGQQVTLRCSSQSGHNTVSWYQQALGQGPQFIFQYYREEENGRGNFPPRFSGLQFPNYSSELNVNALELDDSALYLCASSLRAGQETQYFGPGTRLLVL.

This clone appeared a few times. The J gene is TRBJ2-1, the V gene TRBV18; D unresolved. The CDR3 has 14 residues. Germline CDR1 KGHSH, CDR2 LQKENI. The V end was cut by 3 bases, the J end by 0 bases, with 6 bases between. CDR3 loop: CASSPGNSYNEQFF. CDR3 nucleotide sequence: TGTGCCAGCTCACCGGGCAACTCCTACAATGAGCAGTTCTTC.

The genes are TRBV18 and TRBJ2-7, with a tentative D call TRBD2 (6 bases). The V gene's germline CDR1 is KGHSH and CDR2 LQKENI. The CDR3 runs 14 residues. V dropped 6 bases and J dropped 6 bases, with 18 bases sitting between them. CDR3 amino acids: CASSLEEGRGEQYF. CDR3 DNA sequence: TGTGCCAGCTCGCTCGAGGAGGGCCGGGGCGAGCAGTACTTC.

The V and J genes are TRBV11-2 and TRBJ2-3, with 9 bases that match TRBD1. This CDR3 has 15 amino acids. The V gene end was trimmed by 5 bases and the J gene end by 1 base; junction bases not matched to a gene: 4. Germline V gene lookup returns CDR1 SGHAT and CDR2 FQNNGV. This CDR3 is CASSPRTGGTDTQYF. In DNA form, the CDR3 reads TGTGCCAGCAGCCCTAGGACAGGGGGCACAGATACGCAGTATTTT. Looking up the rest from reference TRBV11-2 and TRBJ2-3 gives the full variable domain: EAGVAQSPRYKIIEKRQSVAFWCNPISGHATLYWYQQILGQGPKLLIQFQNNGVVDDSQLPKDRFSAERLKGVDSTLKIQPAKLEDSAVYLCASSPRTGGTDTQYFGPGTRLTVL.

With respect to this clone: The sample contains more than one DNA sequence encoding this CDR3. V and J are TRBV5-1 and TRBJ1-2; 7 bases align to TRBD1. The CDR3 has 14 residues. The germline gives CDR1 SGHRS, CDR2 YFSETQ. V was pared by 4 bases and J by 2 bases, with 5 bases of the junction left unmatched. The CDR3 bases are TGCGCCAGCAGCCCCGGGACAGTCAACTATGGCTACACCTTC. This codes for CASSPGTVNYGYTF.

This clone has just a few counts. The rearrangement uses TRBV10-3 and TRBJ2-1, with 12 bases lining up with TRBD2. There are 14 residues in the CDR3. The V gene's germline CDR1 is ENHRY and CDR2 SYGVKD. Trimming at V came to 7 bases and at J to 9 bases, leaving 7 bases not matched to a gene. The CDR3 DNA reads TGTGCCATCAAACTAGCGGGAGGCTACGGTGAGCAGTTCTTC. Its translation is CAIKLAGGYGEQFF.

The chain is built from TRBV2 and TRBJ2-2; D is ambiguous. V was trimmed by 8 bases and J by 4 bases, leaving 11 bases between them. Germline V lookup: CDR1 SNHLY, CDR2 FYNNEI. The CDR3 totals 13 residues. In DNA form, the CDR3 reads TGTGCCAGCCGGTGGGGAACCACCGGGGAGCTGTTTTTT. Its translation: CASRWGTTGELFF. Full variable domain (outside the CDR3, taken from reference TRBV2 and TRBJ2-2): EPEVTQTPSHQVTQMGQEVILRCVPISNHLYFYWYRQILGQKVEFLVSFYNNEISEKSEIFDDQFSVERPDGSNFTLKIRSTKLEDSAMYFCASRWGTTGELFFGEGSRLTVL.

This sequence joins TRBV4-2 and TRBJ2-5; D gene uncertain. Per the germline V gene, CDR1 is LGHNA and CDR2 is YNFKEQ. The CDR3 spans 13 residues. Trimming shortened V by 2 bases and J by 2 bases, and 6 bases separated the two germline ends. Here the CDR3 reads CASSQSDQETQYF. The CDR3 DNA reads TGTGCCAGCAGCCAAAGCGATCAAGAGACCCAGTACTTC.